The source of this T cell receptor (beta chain) is a study of blood T cells in healthy people across ages. Deletions cut 7 bases from V and 4 bases from J, with 17 bases between. The CDR3 is 14 residues long. A second PCR, run for roughly 7 to 12 cycles, used a sample-barcoded 5' primer plus a J-beta primer mix. TCRdb reprocessed the 5' RACE reads via MiXCR and lists one record per CDR3 protein. The sample contains 1.2 million to 1.5 million distinct CDR3 sequences, around two fifths of which appear only once. Donors were healthy Caucasian individuals from Russia aged about 6 to 95. The chain recombines TRBV12-3 or TRBV12-4 with TRBJ2-7, with D perhaps being TRBD1 or TRBD2 (5 bases each). Sequenced: blood. The origin of this receptor is a woman younger than 30 in good health. The CDR3 region has the DNA TGTGCCAGCACACAGAGGGGCCGCATGTACGAGCAGTACTTC. The encoded protein is CASTQRGRMYEQYF.